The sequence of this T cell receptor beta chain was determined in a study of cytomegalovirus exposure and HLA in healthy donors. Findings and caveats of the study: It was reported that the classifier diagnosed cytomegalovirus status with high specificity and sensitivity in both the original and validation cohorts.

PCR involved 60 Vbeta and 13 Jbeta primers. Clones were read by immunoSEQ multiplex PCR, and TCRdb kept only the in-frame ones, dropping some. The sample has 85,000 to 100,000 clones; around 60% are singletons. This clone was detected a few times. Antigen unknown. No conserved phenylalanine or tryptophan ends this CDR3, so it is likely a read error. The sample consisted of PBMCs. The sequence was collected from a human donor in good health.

In DNA form, the CDR3 reads TGTGCCAGCAGCCAGGCCTGGGGACAGTCCAAAAACATTCAGTACCTC. This sequence encodes CASSQAWGQSKNIQYL. This chain connects TRBV4-2 to TRBJ2-4; 7 bases align to TRBD1. The CDR3 loop spans 16 amino acids. V lost 3 bases, J lost 2 bases, and 7 bases stayed unmatched. Germline values: CDR1 LGHNA, CDR2 YNFKEQ.